The 15 T cell receptor beta chains reported below all come from one sample, sequenced in a study of Ad26.COV2.S vaccination and SARS-CoV-2 variants. Repertoires were generated with immunoSEQ multiplex PCR, while TCRdb's copy carries only in-frame clones and drops some. The table has about 350,000 clones, 75% to 90% seen once. Treatment meaning: approximately 18 received Ad26.COV2.S at low or high dose, single or two shots; about 5 received placebo; per-sample allocation not given. It was on day 63 after the first vaccine or placebo injection that samples were taken. Sequencing was performed on peripheral blood, taken in a trial of Ad26.COV2.S vaccine versus placebo. These receptors originate from a person between 18 and 65 years old who received the Ad26.COV2.S COVID-19 vaccine or a placebo.

The chain links TRBV5-4 to TRBJ1-1; the match to TRBD1 covers 8 bases. Germline CDR1 reads SGHNT; CDR2 reads YYREEE (reference sequence). The CDR3 spans 15 residues. The trim removed 4 bases at V and 6 bases at J, leaving 11 bases unmatched. The DNA of the CDR3 is TGTGCCAGCAGCCCCGACAGGGGAGCGTTCTCTGAAGCTTTCTTT. It codes for CASSPDRGAFSEAFF.

The V and J genes are TRBV24-1 and TRBJ2-5; D might be TRBD2 (7 bases). The CDR3 is 16 residues long. V lost 1 base and J 5 bases, leaving 16 bases between the germline ends. Germline loops: CDR1 KGHDR, CDR2 SFDVKD. The CDR3 loop reads CATSDLGGAEVETQYF. The CDR3 DNA reads TGTGCCACCAGTGATTTAGGGGGGGCTGAAGTGGAGACCCAGTACTTC.

The rearrangement uses TRBV18 and TRBJ2-7, with a tentative D call TRBD1 (5 bases). The ends were cut back, 3 bases at V and 5 bases at J, with 8 bases in the middle. The germline V gene encodes CDR1 KGHSH and CDR2 LQKENI. CDR3 length: 12 amino acids. The CDR3 loop reads CASSPQGHEQYF. The DNA for the CDR3 is TGTGCCAGCTCACCGCAGGGCCACGAGCAGTACTTC.

The chain uses TRBV10-1 and TRBJ2-6; TRBD1 agrees at 7 bases. Germline assignment: CDR1 WNHNN and CDR2 SYGVQD (reference sequence). After removal of 9 bases from V and 0 bases from J, the junction contained 8 bases not matched to a gene. The CDR3 loop spans 16 amino acids. The CDR3 DNA reads TGCGCCAGGTGGGACAGATGGTACTCTGGGGCCAACGTCCTGACTTTC. Its protein product is CARWDRWYSGANVLTF.

The chain recombines TRBV20-1 with TRBJ2-1; 8 bases align to TRBD2. The ends lost 3 bases at V and 5 bases at J; junction bases unmatched: 6. CDR3 length: 14 residues. Germline assignment: CDR1 DFQATT and CDR2 SNEGSKA (reference sequence). CDR3 sequence: CSASAGGRNNEQFF. The DNA of the CDR3 is TGCAGTGCTAGTGCGGGGGGCCGGAACAATGAGCAGTTCTTC.

V gene TRBV7-9 combines with J gene TRBJ1-2; D gene uncertain. V was shortened by 2 bases and J by 4 bases, with 14 bases between the two germline ends. Germline CDR1 is SEHNR and CDR2 is FQNEAQ (reference sequence). CDR3 length: 15 amino acids. The CDR3 region has the DNA TGTGCCAGCAGCTTATCCGAGGAGTCATCCTATGGCTACACCTTC. Translation gives CASSLSEESSYGYTF.

V is TRBV11-2 and J is TRBJ2-1; 11 bases match TRBD2. This CDR3 contains 18 residues. J lost 0 bases, V lost 1 base, and 5 bases had no gene match. Germline V gene lookup returns CDR1 SGHAT and CDR2 FQNNGV. CDR3 in DNA: TGTGCCAGCAGCTTAGGGCTAGCGGGAGGCCGCTCCTACAATGAGCAGTTCTTC. Residues: CASSLGLAGGRSYNEQFF.

This rearrangement joins TRBV3-1 (or the pseudogene TRBV3-2) to TRBJ1-1, with a possible D match to TRBD1 (5 bases). The germline CDR1 and CDR2 sequences are LGHDT and YNNKEL (reference sequence). Trimming left V 0 bases short and J 2 bases short, with 7 bases between. The CDR3 is 14 residues long. The CDR3: CASSQDRANTEAFF. DNA of the CDR3: TGTGCCAGCAGCCAAGACAGGGCCAACACTGAAGCTTTCTTT.

The chain uses TRBV9 and TRBJ2-3, with 9 bases identical to TRBD1. Germline CDR1 and CDR2: SGDLS and YYNGEE. V gave up 0 bases and J gave up 0 bases; unmatched junction bases: 2. The CDR3 totals 16 residues. CDR3 DNA: TGTGCCAGCAGCGTAGCTGGACAGGGGAGCACAGATACGCAGTATTTT. It translates to CASSVAGQGSTDTQYF.

The genes are TRBV6-2 or TRBV6-3 and TRBJ1-3, with unresolved D. The length of the CDR3 is 16 residues. Germline CDR1 and CDR2: MNHEY and SVGEGT. The V end was cut by 4 bases, the J end by 0 bases, with 13 bases between. The CDR3 protein is CASSFDFQSSGNTIYF. Here the CDR3 DNA reads TGTGCCAGCAGTTTCGACTTTCAAAGCTCTGGAAACACCATATATTTT.

V gene TRBV5-1 combines with J gene TRBJ2-7, with TRBD2 matching 10 bases. This CDR3 has 14 amino acids. Trimming at V came to 4 bases and at J to 4 bases, leaving 5 bases not matched to a gene. Germline V gene lookup returns CDR1 SGHRS and CDR2 YFSETQ. The CDR3 is CASSDPGLAYEQYF. CDR3 bases: TGCGCCAGCAGCGATCCGGGACTAGCGTACGAGCAGTACTTC.

The CDR3 nucleotides are TGCGCCAGCAGCTTGGGACCGCAGGGCTCAACTAATGAAAAACTGTTTTTT. The encoded protein is CASSLGPQGSTNEKLFF. V is TRBV5-1 and J is TRBJ1-4; a possible D gene is TRBD1 (5 bases). Germline assignment: CDR1 SGHRS and CDR2 YFSETQ. CDR3 length: 17 residues. V dropped 0 bases and J dropped 0 bases, with 12 bases sitting between them. The full variable domain, completed using reference TRBV5-1 and TRBJ1-4, is KAGVTQTPRYLIKTRGQQVTLSCSPISGHRSVSWYQQTPGQGLQFLFEYFSETQRNKGNFPGRFSGRQFSNSRSEMNVSTLELGDSALYLCASSLGPQGSTNEKLFFGSGTQLSVL.

The CDR3 sequence is CASSPGWGLAKNIQYF. CDR3 nucleotide sequence: TGCGCCAGCAGCCCCGGATGGGGCTTAGCCAAAAACATTCAGTACTTC. V is TRBV5-1 and J is TRBJ2-4, with D maybe TRBD1 (5 bases). The CDR3 consists of 16 residues. The V and J ends lost 4 bases and 0 bases respectively, with 14 bases between them. Per the germline V gene, CDR1 is SGHRS and CDR2 is YFSETQ. Complete variable domain (other parts from reference TRBV5-1 and TRBJ2-4): KAGVTQTPRYLIKTRGQQVTLSCSPISGHRSVSWYQQTPGQGLQFLFEYFSETQRNKGNFPGRFSGRQFSNSRSEMNVSTLELGDSALYLCASSPGWGLAKNIQYFGAGTRLSVL.

The chain links TRBV29-1 to TRBJ1-2; 8 bases are shared with TRBD1. Germline CDR1 is SQVTM and CDR2 is ANQGSEA. The CDR3 is made up of 14 amino acids. The V and J ends lost 7 bases and 8 bases, in that order; junction bases with no gene match: 15. The DNA for the CDR3 is TGCAGCGCTAGATACGGACAGGGTGCGTCCGGCTACACCTTC. It translates to CSARYGQGASGYTF.

This rearrangement joins TRBV28 to TRBJ2-7; 12 bases align to TRBD2. This CDR3 contains 15 residues. V dropped 3 bases and J dropped 5; count of bases not matched to a gene: 5. Germline V gene data show CDR1 as MDHEN and CDR2 as SYDVKM. Here the CDR3 DNA reads TGTGCCAGCAGTTTGGGGACTAGCGGGCCCCACGAGCAGTACTTC. The encoded protein is CASSLGTSGPHEQYF.